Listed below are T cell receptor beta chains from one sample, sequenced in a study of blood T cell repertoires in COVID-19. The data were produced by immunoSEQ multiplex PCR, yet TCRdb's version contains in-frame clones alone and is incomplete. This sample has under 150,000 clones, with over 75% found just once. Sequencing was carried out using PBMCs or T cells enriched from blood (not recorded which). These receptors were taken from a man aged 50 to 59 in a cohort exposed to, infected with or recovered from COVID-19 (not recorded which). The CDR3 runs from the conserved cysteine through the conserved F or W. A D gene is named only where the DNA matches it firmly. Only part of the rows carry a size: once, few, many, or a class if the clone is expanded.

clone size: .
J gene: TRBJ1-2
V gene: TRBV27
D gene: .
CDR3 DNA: TGTGCCAGCAGTCCCCGGGGGGCCTATGGCTACACCTTC
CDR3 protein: CASSPRGAYGYTF

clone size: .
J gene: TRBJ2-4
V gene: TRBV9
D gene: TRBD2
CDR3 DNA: TGTGCCAGCAGCGTAGGACTAGCGGGAGTTTCTGCCAAAAACATTCAGTACTTC
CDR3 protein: CASSVGLAGVSAKNIQYF

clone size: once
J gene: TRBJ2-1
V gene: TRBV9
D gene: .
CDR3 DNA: TGTGCCAGCAGTGTCTCGGGGGTCTCCTACAATGAGCAGTTCTTC
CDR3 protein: CASSVSGVSYNEQFF

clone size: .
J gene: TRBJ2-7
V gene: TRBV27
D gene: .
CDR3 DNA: TGTGCCAGCAGTTTAACCGCCCTTAGGGGCGAGCAGTACTTC
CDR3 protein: CASSLTALRGEQYF

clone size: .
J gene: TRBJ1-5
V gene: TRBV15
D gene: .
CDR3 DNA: TGTGCCACCAGCAGAGTGGAGGGCAAGGGTAATCAGCCCCAGCATTTT
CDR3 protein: CATSRVEGKGNQPQHF

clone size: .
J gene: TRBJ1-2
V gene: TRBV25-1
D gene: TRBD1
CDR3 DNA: TGTGCCAGCAGACCCCTCCTCCAGGGGGCGGGCTATGGCTACACCTTC
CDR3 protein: CASRPLLQGAGYGYTF

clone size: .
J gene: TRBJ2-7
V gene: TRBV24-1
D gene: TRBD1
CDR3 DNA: TGTGCCACCAGTGATTACCGGGACAGGGGGGGTTGGCAGTACTTC
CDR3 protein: CATSDYRDRGGWQYF

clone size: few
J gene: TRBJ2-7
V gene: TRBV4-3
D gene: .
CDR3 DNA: TGCGCCAGCAGCCAGCTACAGGGATTGGATTACGAGCAGTACTTC
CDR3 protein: CASSQLQGLDYEQYF

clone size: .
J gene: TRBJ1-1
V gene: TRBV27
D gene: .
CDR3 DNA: TGTGCCAGCAGAAGGAGGGGGAACACTGAAGCTTTCTTT
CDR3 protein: CASRRRGNTEAFF

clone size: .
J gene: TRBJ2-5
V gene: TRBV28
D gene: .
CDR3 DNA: TGTGCCAGCAGTGGGGGGGCTAAGACCCAGTACTTC
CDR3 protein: CASSGGAKTQYF

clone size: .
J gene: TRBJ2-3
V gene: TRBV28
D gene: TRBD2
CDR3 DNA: TGTGCCAGCAGTTTGGCTAGCGGGACAGATACGCAGTATTTT
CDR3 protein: CASSLASGTDTQYF

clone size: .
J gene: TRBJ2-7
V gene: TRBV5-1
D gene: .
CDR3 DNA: TGCGCCAGCAGCTTGGTAGTGGAGGTCGGCGAGCAGTACTTC
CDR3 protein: CASSLVVEVGEQYF

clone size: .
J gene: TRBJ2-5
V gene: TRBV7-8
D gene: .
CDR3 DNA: TGTGCCAGCAGCTTAGAGGCGGGGAGGAACCAAGAGACCCAGTACTTC
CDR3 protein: CASSLEAGRNQETQYF

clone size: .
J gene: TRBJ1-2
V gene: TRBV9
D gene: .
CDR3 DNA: TGTGCCAGCAGCGTAGCTATCCAGGGCGCTAACTATGGCTACACCTTC
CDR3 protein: CASSVAIQGANYGYTF

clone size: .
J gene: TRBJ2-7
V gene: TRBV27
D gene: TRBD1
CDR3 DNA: TGTGCCATTGGAAAAGGACAGGGGACCTACGAGCAGTACTTC
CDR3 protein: CAIGKGQGTYEQYF

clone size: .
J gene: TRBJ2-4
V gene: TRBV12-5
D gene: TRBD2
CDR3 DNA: TGTGCTAGTGGTTCCCTCACTAGCGGGGGCCTAGCCAAAAACATTCAGTACTTC
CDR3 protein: CASGSLTSGGLAKNIQYF

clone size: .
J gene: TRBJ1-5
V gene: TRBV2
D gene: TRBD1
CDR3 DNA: TGTGCCAGCATGACAGGGTTGGGCAATCAGCCCCAGCATTTT
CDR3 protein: CASMTGLGNQPQHF

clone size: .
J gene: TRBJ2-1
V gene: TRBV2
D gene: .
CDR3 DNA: TGTGCCAGCAGTGAAAGCCCCCCCAATGAGCAGTTCTTC
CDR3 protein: CASSESPPNEQFF

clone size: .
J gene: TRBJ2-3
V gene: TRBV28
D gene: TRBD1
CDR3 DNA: TGTGCCAGCAGTCTAGACAGGGGGGCAGATACGCAGTATTTT
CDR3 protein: CASSLDRGADTQYF

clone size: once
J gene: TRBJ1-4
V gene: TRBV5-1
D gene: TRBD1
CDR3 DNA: TGCGCCAGCAGCTTGACAGGGGCGAATAGTAATGAAAAACTGTTTTTT
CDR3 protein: CASSLTGANSNEKLFF

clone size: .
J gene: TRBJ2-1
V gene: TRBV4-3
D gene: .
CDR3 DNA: TGCGCCAGCAGCCAAGATATTGGAGTCGATGAGCAGTTCTTC
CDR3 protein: CASSQDIGVDEQFF

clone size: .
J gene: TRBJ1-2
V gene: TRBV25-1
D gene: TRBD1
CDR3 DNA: TGTGCCAGCAGCGCCACAGGGGCCTATGGCTACACCTTC
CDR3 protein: CASSATGAYGYTF

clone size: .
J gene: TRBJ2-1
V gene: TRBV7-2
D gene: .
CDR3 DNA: TGTGCCAGCAGCACATTCCATGAGCAGTTCTTC
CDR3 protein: CASSTFHEQFF

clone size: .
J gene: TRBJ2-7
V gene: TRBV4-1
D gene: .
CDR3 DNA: TGCGCCAGCAGCCAATCCACGGGTATCGAGCAGTACTTC
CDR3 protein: CASSQSTGIEQYF

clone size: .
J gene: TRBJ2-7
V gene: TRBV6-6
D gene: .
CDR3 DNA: TGTGCCAGCAGTTACCTTGGAGGCTACGAGCAGTACTTC
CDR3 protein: CASSYLGGYEQYF

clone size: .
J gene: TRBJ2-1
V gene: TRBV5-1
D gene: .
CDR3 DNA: TGCGCCAGCAGCTCCCTCGGGTTAGCGGCTTATAATGAGCAGTTCTTC
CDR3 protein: CASSSLGLAAYNEQFF

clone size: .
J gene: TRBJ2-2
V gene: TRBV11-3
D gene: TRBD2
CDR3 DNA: TGTGCCAGCAGCAATCGGTTTAGCGGGGGGGCGAGACGGGAGCTGTTTTTT
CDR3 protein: CASSNRFSGGARRELFF

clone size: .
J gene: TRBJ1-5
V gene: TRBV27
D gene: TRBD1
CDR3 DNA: TGTGCCAGCAGTCCGACAGGGGTTCATCAGCCCCAGCATTTT
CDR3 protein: CASSPTGVHQPQHF

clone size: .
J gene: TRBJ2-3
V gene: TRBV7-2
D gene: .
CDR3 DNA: TGTGCCAGCAGCCGGGGGACTTCCTACACAGATACGCAGTATTTT
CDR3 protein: CASSRGTSYTDTQYF

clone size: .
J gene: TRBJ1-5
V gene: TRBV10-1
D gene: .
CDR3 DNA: TGCGCCAGCAGTGAAACCCTAGAGCCCCAGCATTTT
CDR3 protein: CASSETLEPQHF

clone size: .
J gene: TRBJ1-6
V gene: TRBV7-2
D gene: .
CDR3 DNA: TGTGCCAGCAGCATCCTAGGTCAAGGGGGACCCCTCCACTTT
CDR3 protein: CASSILGQGGPLHF

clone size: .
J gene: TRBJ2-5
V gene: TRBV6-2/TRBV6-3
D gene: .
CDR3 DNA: TGTGCCAGCAGTTACTCGTGGACAGCCCAAGAGACCCAGTACTTC
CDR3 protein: CASSYSWTAQETQYF

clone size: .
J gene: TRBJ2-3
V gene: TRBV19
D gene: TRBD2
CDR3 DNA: TGTGCCAGTACCTGCCCAGCGGGAGGGGCAGATACGCAGTATTTT
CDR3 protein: CASTCPAGGADTQYF

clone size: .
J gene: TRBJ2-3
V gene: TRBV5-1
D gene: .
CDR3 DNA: TGCGCCAGCAGCTTGGGGGGGGCAGATACGCAGTATTTT
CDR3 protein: CASSLGGADTQYF

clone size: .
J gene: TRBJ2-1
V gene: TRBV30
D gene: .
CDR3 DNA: TGTGCCTGGAGCTTAGAGGTGAATGAGCAGTTCTTC
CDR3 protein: CAWSLEVNEQFF

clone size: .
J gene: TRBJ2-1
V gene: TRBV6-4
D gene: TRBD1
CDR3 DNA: TGTGCCAGCAGTGACCCCGCAGGGGGCGCCCGAGGAAATGAGCAGTTCTTC
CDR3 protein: CASSDPAGGARGNEQFF

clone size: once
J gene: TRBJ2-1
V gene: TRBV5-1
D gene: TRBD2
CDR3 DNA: TGCGCCAGCAGCCTGTACCAAGCGGGAGGGGGTGAGCAGTTCTTC
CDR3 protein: CASSLYQAGGGEQFF

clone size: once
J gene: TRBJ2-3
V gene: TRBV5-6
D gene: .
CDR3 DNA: TGTGCCAGCAGCTCACTGACAAGGATTGATACGCAGTATTTT
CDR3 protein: CASSSLTRIDTQYF

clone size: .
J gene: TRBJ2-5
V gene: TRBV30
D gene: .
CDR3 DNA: TGTGCCTGGAGAGATCTAGGGGGCCAAGAGACCCAGTACTTC
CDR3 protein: CAWRDLGGQETQYF

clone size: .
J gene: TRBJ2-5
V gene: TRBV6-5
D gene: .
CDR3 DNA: TGTGCCAGCGGGACTCGAGAGACCCAGTACTTC
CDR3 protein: CASGTRETQYF

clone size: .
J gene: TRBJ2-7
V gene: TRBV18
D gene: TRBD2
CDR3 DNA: TGTGCCAGCTCACCCACGGGGAGGGTATTAACCTACGAGCAGTACTTC
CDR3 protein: CASSPTGRVLTYEQYF

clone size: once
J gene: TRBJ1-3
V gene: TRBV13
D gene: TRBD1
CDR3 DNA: TGTGCCAGCAGTAGGACAGGGGGAAACACCATATATTTT
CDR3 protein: CASSRTGGNTIYF

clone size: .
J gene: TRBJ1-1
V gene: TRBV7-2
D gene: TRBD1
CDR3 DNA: TGTGCCAGCAGCTTCCGGGACAGGGAATTCGCTGAAGCTTTCTTT
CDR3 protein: CASSFRDREFAEAFF

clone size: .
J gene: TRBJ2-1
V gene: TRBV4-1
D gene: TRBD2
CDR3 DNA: TGCGCCAGCAGCCTTGCGGGAGGAGGGGACAATGAGCAGTTCTTC
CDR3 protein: CASSLAGGGDNEQFF

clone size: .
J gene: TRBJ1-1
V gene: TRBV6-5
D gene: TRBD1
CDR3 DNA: TGTGCCAGCAGTTCCAACCGACAGGGAAGGAACACTGAAGCTTTCTTT
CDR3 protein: CASSSNRQGRNTEAFF

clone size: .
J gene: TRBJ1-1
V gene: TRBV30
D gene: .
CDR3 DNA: TGTGCCTGGAGTAAAATGGTCAGGAACACTGAAGCTTTCTTT
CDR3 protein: CAWSKMVRNTEAFF

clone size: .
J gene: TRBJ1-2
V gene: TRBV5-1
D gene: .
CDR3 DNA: TGCGCCAGCAGCTTGTCCTCAGCGGGCTATGGCTACACCTTC
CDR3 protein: CASSLSSAGYGYTF

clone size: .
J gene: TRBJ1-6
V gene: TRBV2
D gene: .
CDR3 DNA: TGTGCCAGCAGACAGGGAACTTCACCCCTCCACTTT
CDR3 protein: CASRQGTSPLHF

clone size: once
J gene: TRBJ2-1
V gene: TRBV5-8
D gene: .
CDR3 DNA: TGTGCCAGCAGCTCCGGGACTTACTCCTACAATGAGCAGTTCTTC
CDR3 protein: CASSSGTYSYNEQFF

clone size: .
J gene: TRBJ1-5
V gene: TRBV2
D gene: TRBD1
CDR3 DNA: TGTGCCAGCACGGGACAGGGAGGCAATCAGCCCCAGCATTTT
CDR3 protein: CASTGQGGNQPQHF

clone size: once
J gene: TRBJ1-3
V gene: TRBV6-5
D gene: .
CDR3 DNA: TGTGCCAGCAGTTCCCGGGACAAGGGTTTTGGAAACACCATATATTTT
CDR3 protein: CASSSRDKGFGNTIYF

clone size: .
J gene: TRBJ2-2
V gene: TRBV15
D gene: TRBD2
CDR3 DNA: TGTGCCGTAGCCGCGGGGGGGCCAGCCGGGGAGCTGTTTTTT
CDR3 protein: CAVAAGGPAGELFF

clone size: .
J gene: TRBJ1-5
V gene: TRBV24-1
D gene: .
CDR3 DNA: TGTGCCACCAGTGATAGCAAAACGGGGTTTGGGCAGCCCCAGCATTTT
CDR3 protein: CATSDSKTGFGQPQHF

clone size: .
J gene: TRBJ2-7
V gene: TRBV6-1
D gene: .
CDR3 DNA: TGTGCCAGCAGTGGCGCGCTTCTACACTCGGGTCTAATCCGGGACGAGCAGTACTTC
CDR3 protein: CASSGALLHSGLIRDEQYF

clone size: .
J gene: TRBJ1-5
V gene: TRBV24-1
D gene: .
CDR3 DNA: TGTGCCACCAGCGGCGGGAGCACCAATCAGCCCCAGCATTTT
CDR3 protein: CATSGGSTNQPQHF

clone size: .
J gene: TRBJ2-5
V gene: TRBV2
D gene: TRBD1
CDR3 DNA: TGTGCCAGCAGCCTACAGGGGGCATTAGTAGAGACCCAGTACTTC
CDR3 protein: CASSLQGALVETQYF

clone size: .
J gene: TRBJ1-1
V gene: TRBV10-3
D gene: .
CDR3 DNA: TGTGCCATCAGTGTGGGGGCTAACACTGAAGCTTTCTTT
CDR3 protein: CAISVGANTEAFF